This T cell receptor beta chain came from a study of identical twins. Study conclusions and caveats: Compared with unrelated sharing, twin-shared out-of-frame alpha sequences had more low-probability sequences. Fewer insertions marked abundant cord blood beta clonotypes; young adult naive trended weakly, memory not at all. The degree of excess twin sharing was weaker in beta out-of-frame sequences. These conclusions were based on statistical analysis (cross-sectional, not following the same donors).

As concerns this clonotype: The target antigen is unknown. Since a much larger clone is just one base distant, this may be a read error.

From the 5' RACE reads, TCRdb called clonotypes with MiXCR, one entry per CDR3 protein. The table has 200,000 to 250,000 distinct CDR3 sequences, less than 8% seen once. The data also belong to a second study, concerning yellow fever vaccine responses in identical twins.

This clonotype was sampled from a woman under 30 in good health. Source material: memory (CD45RO+) T cells sorted from blood.

CDR3 amino acids: CASSLGDGAYEQYF. The CDR3, as DNA: TGTGCCAGCAGTTTGGGAGACGGGGCGTACGAGCAGTACTTC. This chain joins TRBV25-1 and TRBJ2-7; possibly TRBD1 or TRBD2 for D (5 bases each). V lost 5 bases to trimming and J lost 4 bases, with 15 bases between them. CDR3 length: 14 residues. The germline V gene encodes CDR1 MGHDK and CDR2 SYGVNS.